The 27 T cell receptor beta chains reported below all come from one sample, sequenced in a study of glioma-infiltrating T cells after dendritic cell vaccination. Method: immunoSEQ multiplex PCR; TCRdb's copy keeps in-frame clones and lacks some. The data hold more than 60,000 clones, with 82% observed a single time. The sample was blood, taken before dendritic cell vaccination. Source of these receptors: a human donor with glioblastoma.

The rearrangement uses TRBV10-3 and TRBJ2-7, with TRBD1 matching 11 bases. CDR1 is ENHRY, CDR2 SYGVKD, per germline. The V and J ends lost 0 bases and 8 bases, in that order; junction bases with no gene match: 6. The CDR3 extends over 15 amino acids. CDR3 sequence reads: CAISESGGQGGKQYF. The CDR3 DNA follows: TGTGCCATCAGTGAGTCGGGGGGACAGGGGGGTAAGCAGTACTTC.

The chain couples TRBV5-1 to TRBJ2-5, with D possibly matching TRBD2 (5 bases). V gave up 0 bases and J gave up 3 bases, with 6 bases separating them. From germline, CDR1 is SGHRS and CDR2 YFSETQ. This CDR3 comprises 13 residues. Written as DNA, the CDR3 is TGCGCCAGCAGCTTGGCGGGAAAAGAGACCCAGTACTTC. Translating gives CASSLAGKETQYF.

The CDR3 here is CASSDLGLTEAFF. The DNA for the CDR3 is TGTGCCAGCAGTGACCTCGGACTCACTGAAGCTTTCTTT. This chain joins TRBV6-1 and TRBJ1-1; D remains unclear. Germline V gives CDR1 MNHNS, CDR2 SASEGT. The CDR3 sequence is 13 residues long. V was cut by 3 bases and J by 4 bases, with 9 bases left in between.

The chain recombines TRBV4-2 with TRBJ2-2, with a tentative D call TRBD2 (6 bases). V gave up 1 base and J gave up 3 bases, with 6 bases separating them. CDR1 and CDR2 from the germline V gene are LGHNA and YNFKEQ. The CDR3 contains 14 residues. CDR3 in amino acids: CASSQGGDTGELFF. Written as DNA, the CDR3 is TGTGCCAGCAGCCAAGGCGGGGACACCGGGGAGCTGTTTTTT.

This clone has more than one count but fewer than ten. V gene TRBV7-2 combines with J gene TRBJ2-2; 8 bases are a match to TRBD2. This CDR3 spans 17 amino acids. CDR1 SGHTA and CDR2 FQGNSA come from the germline V gene. The V gene end was trimmed by 1 base and the J gene end by 0 bases; junction bases not matched to a gene: 4. CDR3 DNA: TGTGCCAGCAGCTTAGATTTCGGGGGGGCGAACACCGGGGAGCTGTTTTTT. This translates into CASSLDFGGANTGELFF.

V and J are TRBV7-2 and TRBJ1-3; unclear D gene. CDR1 and CDR2 from the germline V gene are SGHTA and FQGNSA. The CDR3 is made up of 12 amino acids. The germline V and J ends were trimmed by 2 bases and 8 bases, with 7 bases remaining between them. CDR3 nucleotide sequence: TGTGCCAGCAGCTTAAACTCTGACACCATATATTTT. This encodes CASSLNSDTIYF.

V gene TRBV2 combines with J gene TRBJ1-1; a weak D match, TRBD1 (5 bases). V was shortened by 6 bases and J by 8 bases, with 19 bases between the two germline ends. Germline loops: CDR1 SNHLY, CDR2 FYNNEI. The CDR3 contains 14 residues. The CDR3 DNA is TGTGCCAGCAGAAGGACTACGGGGGGGGGAGAAGCTTTCTTT. It encodes CASRRTTGGGEAFF.

This chain uses TRBV11-2 with TRBJ2-1; D is perhaps TRBD1 (6 bases). This CDR3 comprises 16 residues. V gave up 5 bases and J gave up 0 bases, with 14 bases separating them. CDR1 is SGHAT, CDR2 FQNNGV, per germline. This chain's CDR3 is CASSPWGTSSYNEQFF. For the CDR3, the DNA is TGTGCCAGCAGCCCGTGGGGGACAAGCTCCTACAATGAGCAGTTCTTC.

The chain carries TRBV28 and TRBJ2-7; 9 nucleotides align to TRBD1. This CDR3 contains 15 residues. CDR1 is MDHEN and CDR2 is SYDVKM in the germline V gene. After removal of 8 bases from V and 2 bases from J, the junction contained 10 bases not matched to a gene. The CDR3 region has the DNA TGTGCCAGCTGGGGCTCGGGACAGGGTACCTACGAGCAGTACTTC. Its translation is CASWGSGQGTYEQYF.

CDR3 bases: TGCGCCAGCAGCCAAGACGGGGGGGCCCCCCCCAATGAGCAGTTCTTC. It is translated as CASSQDGGAPPNEQFF. The chain employs TRBV4-1 and TRBJ2-1; 8 bases fit TRBD2. From germline, CDR1 is MGHRA and CDR2 YSYEKL. The CDR3 contains 16 residues. V dropped 0 bases and J dropped 6; count of bases not matched to a gene: 7.

This rearrangement joins TRBV28 to TRBJ2-1; 8 bases fit TRBD2. J gave up 0 bases and V 6 bases, and 7 bases lay outside the gene matches. The CDR3 contains 16 residues. The germline CDR1 and CDR2 sequences are MDHEN and SYDVKM. CDR3 DNA sequence: TGTGCCAGCAGGTACCGGCGGGGGGCCTCCTACAATGAGCAGTTCTTC. This gives the protein CASRYRRGASYNEQFF.

This chain links TRBV13 with TRBJ2-7, with TRBD1 identical over 7 bases. The CDR3 is 12 residues long. V lost 4 bases and J lost 12; bases outside the gene matches: 9. Germline assignment: CDR1 PRHDT and CDR2 FYEKMQ (reference sequence). CDR3 protein: CASSSGQVERYF. The CDR3 DNA reads as TGTGCCAGCAGCTCCGGACAGGTCGAACGGTACTTC.

This chain joins TRBV2 and TRBJ1-5, with a weak D call TRBD1 (6 bases). Germline V gene sequence: CDR1 SNHLY, CDR2 FYNNEI. The CDR3 has 14 residues. Trimming removed 7 bases from V and 4 bases from J, with 14 bases in between. The CDR3 region is CASTLGGVNQPQHF. As DNA, the CDR3 is TGTGCCAGCACCCTTGGGGGCGTAAATCAGCCCCAGCATTTT.

The chain couples TRBV30 to TRBJ1-5; D not resolved. From germline, CDR1 is GTSNPN and CDR2 SVGIG (reference sequence). The CDR3 totals 15 residues. V lost 1 base to trimming and J lost 4 bases, with 14 bases between them. The CDR3 is CAWSGEAVANQPQHF. DNA for the CDR3: TGTGCCTGGAGTGGTGAGGCAGTAGCAAATCAGCCCCAGCATTTT.

V gene TRBV7-2 combines with J gene TRBJ1-5; 9 bases map to TRBD1. The germline gives CDR1 SGHTA, CDR2 FQGNSA. The CDR3 extends over 15 amino acids. Losses at the gene ends were 5 bases for V and 5 bases for J; bases not matched to a gene: 7. The CDR3 here is CASSVTGTGYQPQHF. The CDR3, as DNA: TGTGCCAGCAGCGTCACCGGGACAGGGTATCAGCCCCAGCATTTT.

The rearrangement links TRBV4-2 to TRBJ2-5; 9 nucleotides line up with TRBD2. V was clipped by 4 bases and J by 4 bases; unmatched bases: 16. From germline, CDR1 is LGHNA and CDR2 YNFKEQ. This CDR3 is 18 amino acids long. The CDR3 DNA reads TGTGCCAGCAGCCCCTCGAGCGGGGGGCCTAGGGGCGGAGAGACCCAGTACTTC. It encodes CASSPSSGGPRGGETQYF.

This chain uses TRBV6-1 with TRBJ1-5, with no clear D. Germline loops: CDR1 MNHNS, CDR2 SASEGT. The CDR3 runs 13 residues. The V and J ends lost 7 bases and 3 bases respectively, with 10 bases between them. As DNA, the CDR3 is TGTGCCAGCACAGCTGGGCTCAATCAGCCCCAGCATTTT. The encoded protein is CASTAGLNQPQHF.

The chain carries TRBV11-2 and TRBJ2-7, with a tentative D call TRBD2 (5 bases). V was cut by 5 bases and J by 3 bases, with 14 bases left in between. The CDR3 runs to 14 residues. The germline CDR1 and CDR2 sequences are SGHAT and FQNNGV. The CDR3, as DNA: TGTGCCAGCAGCGTCAATGTTGGGAGCTACGAGCAGTACTTC. Translating gives CASSVNVGSYEQYF.

The J gene is TRBJ2-5, the V gene TRBV5-8; 9 positions match TRBD2. This CDR3 contains 16 residues. Germline V gives CDR1 SGHTS, CDR2 YDEGEE. The V segment lost 6 bases and the J segment 2 bases; nucleotides outside the gene matches: 11. The CDR3 DNA is TGTGCCAGCACCCTGCTTGTGCGGGGGGGTCAAGAGACCCAGTACTTC. Its translation: CASTLLVRGGQETQYF.

The rearrangement links TRBV7-6 to TRBJ2-5; TRBD1 aligns across 9 bases. The CDR3 is made up of 15 amino acids. V trimming: 4 bases; J trimming: 3 bases; junction bases outside the gene matches: 6. Germline loops: CDR1 SGHVS, CDR2 FNYEAQ. The CDR3: CASSYQTGGEETQYF. CDR3 bases: TGTGCCAGCAGCTACCAGACAGGGGGTGAAGAGACCCAGTACTTC.

This chain links TRBV28 with TRBJ2-2; 7 nucleotides align to TRBD2. This CDR3 is built from 14 residues. The V gene end was trimmed by 6 bases and the J gene end by 5 bases; junction bases not matched to a gene: 6. CDR1 and CDR2 (germline): MDHEN, SYDVKM. The CDR3 DNA sequence: TGTGCCAGCAGCCAAATGGGGGGGACCGGGGAGCTGTTTTTT. This translates into CASSQMGGTGELFF.

The J gene is TRBJ2-2, the V gene TRBV5-6; D is unresolved. Germline values: CDR1 SGHDT, CDR2 YYEEEE. CDR3 length: 13 residues. The V end was cut by 8 bases, the J end by 4 bases, with 12 bases between. The CDR3 here is CASGTRGTGELFF. In nucleotides, the CDR3 is TGTGCCAGTGGCACGCGAGGCACCGGGGAGCTGTTTTTT.

This clone has a handful of counts. The genes are TRBV6-1 and TRBJ1-6; maybe TRBD1 (6 bases). The CDR3 extends over 15 amino acids. Per the germline V gene, CDR1 is MNHNS and CDR2 is SASEGT. V was clipped by 4 bases and J by 9 bases, with 16 bases between them. This CDR3 is CASSGAAQGVSPLHF. CDR3 DNA: TGTGCCAGCAGTGGGGCCGCACAGGGTGTTTCACCCCTCCACTTT.

The V gene is TRBV5-1, the J gene TRBJ1-1; 7 bases map to TRBD1. V was clipped by 5 bases and J by 1 base; unmatched bases: 8. In germline, CDR1 is SGHRS, CDR2 YFSETQ. This CDR3 comprises 15 residues. The CDR3 region has the DNA TGCGCCAGCAGGGATCGGACAGGAGAGAACACTGAAGCTTTCTTT. Its translation: CASRDRTGENTEAFF.

This clone was observed a single time. The chain has TRBV4-1 and TRBJ2-1; 13 bases fit TRBD2. This CDR3 comprises 16 residues. Germline CDR1 is MGHRA and CDR2 is YSYEKL. The trim removed 0 bases at V and 9 bases at J, leaving 5 bases unmatched. The CDR3 sequence: CASSQEGLAGALEQFF. The DNA for the CDR3 is TGCGCCAGCAGCCAAGAAGGACTAGCGGGGGCTCTTGAGCAGTTCTTC.

This chain links TRBV9 with TRBJ1-3, with D perhaps matching TRBD1 (5 bases). Trimming took off 3 bases at V and 0 bases at J, with 13 bases between the two ends. This CDR3 has 16 amino acids. CDR1 is SGDLS, CDR2 YYNGEE, per germline. This CDR3 is CASSGGAGFSGNTIYF. CDR3 nucleotides: TGTGCCAGCAGCGGTGGGGCGGGGTTCTCTGGAAACACCATATATTTT.

The chain joins TRBV25-1 to TRBJ1-1, with TRBD1 matching 7 bases. Germline loops: CDR1 MGHDK, CDR2 SYGVNS. V was clipped by 4 bases and J by 0 bases; unmatched bases: 5. The CDR3 contains 15 residues. CDR3 sequence (DNA): TGTGCCAGCAGTGGGGTACAGGGGATGAACACTGAAGCTTTCTTT. This gives the protein CASSGVQGMNTEAFF. The full variable domain, completed using reference TRBV25-1 and TRBJ1-1, is EADIYQTPRYLVIGTGKKITLECSQTMGHDKMYWYQQDPGMELHLIHYSYGVNSTEKGDLSSESTVSRIRTEHFPLTLESARPSHTSQYLCASSGVQGMNTEAFFGQGTRLTVV.